This T cell receptor (beta chain) was captured by sequencing in a study of beta chain features in type 1 diabetes. Study as a whole: When patients were set against healthy donors, age, gender and cell yields were similar. Notes on the study in general: In patients and controls equally, PCR might favor templates that are shorter. Relative to healthy donors, patients appeared to have naive, central memory and Treg TCRB repertoires that were more similar.

Reverse transcription of all isolated RNA meant that expressed TCRB transcripts were sequenced. Sequencing was performed with immunoSEQ multiplex PCR; in TCRdb, only in-frame clones are kept and a portion is missing. Here the sample spans approximately 150,000 clones, roughly 9% being singletons. A CD45RO/CCR7/CD25/CD127/CD95/CD27 panel sorted naive, central memory, regulatory and stem cell-like memory CD4+ cells. J gave up 2 bases and V 11 bases, and 7 bases lay outside the gene matches. The CDR3 totals 14 residues. In germline, CDR1 is SNHLY, CDR2 FYNNEI. Of note for this clone: What it binds is unknown.

The receptor's source is a woman between 18 and 29 years old in good health. The specimen sequenced was central memory CD4+ T cells from blood. J is TRBJ2-1 and V is TRBV2; 9 bases are shared with TRBD1. Here the CDR3 reads CAGKDRGPYNEQFF. In DNA, the CDR3 is TGTGCCGGGAAGGACAGGGGACCCTACAATGAGCAGTTCTTC.